The source of this TCR beta chain is a study of spatial heterogeneity in lung cancer. Study-wide context: Alpha-chain sequences were consistently detected less often than beta-chain sequences.

Time point meaning: sample taken at primary tumor resection. V was clipped by 7 bases and J by 7 bases; unmatched bases: 8. Germline CDR1 MNHEY, CDR2 SMNVEV (reference sequence). The CDR3 totals 13 residues. This clonotype was seen at least ten times. TCRdb reprocessed the 5' RACE reads with MiXCR, giving one entry per CDR3 protein. The sample carries about 25,000 distinct CDR3 sequences, 6% to 7.5% recorded once. The origin of this receptor is a male donor with early-stage non-small cell lung cancer. The genes are TRBV27 and TRBJ1-1; 8 nucleotides align to TRBD1. The source was PBMCs, collected at surgery. For the CDR3, the DNA is TGTGCCAGCAAACGGCAGGGGGCCTTTGAAGCTTTCTTT. Translated: CASKRQGAFEAFF.